These T cell receptor beta chains were read from a single sample in a study of human T cells and chemical hapten exposure. TCRdb analysed the RACE reads with MiXCR anew, one entry per CDR3 protein. The data hold tens of thousands of distinct CDR3 sequences, with approximately 10% observed a single time. Sequences were derived from whole blood, sampled in connection with sensitization to the hapten diphenylcyclopropenone (DPC). The receptors were sampled from a woman in her 30s with alopecia areata. Some clones in this sample may be carry-over from other donors' samples. Both conserved end residues are part of each CDR3. The D gene is left open where the match is weak. Clone size is given for some rows only: seen once, a few or many times, or a class if the clone is expanded.

clone_size	d_call	j_call	v_call	cdr3_aa	cdr3_nt
many	NA	TRBJ1-2	TRBV20-1	CSARDTYGYTF	TGCAGTGCTAGAGATACCTATGGCTACACCTTC
NA	TRBD1	TRBJ1-5	TRBV28	CASSGGQPYQPQHF	TGTGCCAGCAGTGGGGGACAGCCCTATCAGCCCCAGCATTTT
many	NA	TRBJ1-2	TRBV6-2/TRBV6-3	CASSPTSPTKSYNYGYTF	TGTGCCAGCAGTCCAACCTCGCCGACAAAATCGTACAACTATGGCTACACCTTC
few	NA	TRBJ2-7	TRBV11-2	CASSTSRASLREQYF	TGTGCCAGCAGCACCTCCCGGGCCAGCCTTAGGGAGCAGTACTTC
many	TRBD1	TRBJ1-2	TRBV29-1	CSVTDRDYGYTF	TGCAGCGTAACCGACAGGGACTATGGCTACACCTTC
NA	NA	TRBJ1-2	TRBV9	CASSSSGAILYGYTF	TGTGCCAGCAGCTCATCAGGGGCCATCCTCTATGGCTACACCTTC
NA	TRBD2	TRBJ2-2	TRBV6-2/TRBV6-3	CASSYQGLASGELFF	TGTGCCAGCAGTTACCAAGGACTAGCGTCCGGGGAGCTGTTTTTT
many	NA	TRBJ1-4	TRBV20-1	CSAKTGATNEKLFF	TGCAGTGCAAAAACAGGAGCAACTAATGAAAAACTGTTTTTT
NA	NA	TRBJ1-3	TRBV7-7	CASSPGPSSGNTIYF	TGTGCCAGCAGCCCGGGACCCAGCTCTGGAAACACCATATATTTT
many	NA	TRBJ2-1	TRBV7-7	CASSLDRYNEQFF	TGTGCTAGCAGCTTAGACAGGTACAATGAGCAGTTCTTC
NA	NA	TRBJ2-2	TRBV7-7	CASSPGSYTGELFF	TGTGCCAGCAGCCCGGGGTCGTACACCGGGGAGCTGTTTTTT
NA	TRBD1	TRBJ2-7	TRBV6-2/TRBV6-3	CASSNRGWYEQYF	TGTGCCAGCAGTAACAGGGGTTGGTACGAGCAGTACTTC
few	NA	TRBJ2-5	TRBV6-1	CASATDETQYF	TGTGCCAGCGCTACGGACGAGACCCAGTACTTC
few	NA	TRBJ1-1	TRBV5-1	CASSLVPAQMNTEAFF	TGCGCCAGCAGCTTGGTCCCAGCGCAGATGAACACTGAAGCTTTCTTT
few	TRBD1	TRBJ2-7	TRBV28	CASSFVGTGSYEQYF	TGTGCCAGCAGTTTTGTCGGGACAGGGTCCTACGAGCAGTACTTC
many	TRBD2	TRBJ2-3	TRBV6-2/TRBV6-3	CASSYRIAGGPTDTQYF	TGTGCCAGCAGTTACCGAATAGCGGGAGGGCCAACAGATACGCAGTATTTT
many	TRBD1	TRBJ1-1	TRBV7-8	CASSQGQGPPEAFF	TGTGCCAGCAGTCAAGGACAGGGGCCACCCGAAGCTTTCTTT
NA	TRBD1	TRBJ1-2	TRBV5-1	CASSLAGQGRNYGYTF	TGCGCCAGCAGCTTGGCGGGACAGGGACGTAACTATGGCTACACCTTC
many	NA	TRBJ2-3	TRBV5-1	CASSSGPSTDTQYF	TGCGCCAGCAGTAGCGGTCCCAGCACAGATACGCAGTATTTT
few	TRBD1	TRBJ2-7	TRBV5-1	CASRPSTGDEQYF	TGCGCCAGCAGGCCGTCGACAGGGGACGAGCAGTACTTC